This is a list of T cell receptor beta chains from one sample in a study of T cell responses to AZD1222 COVID-19 vaccine. Data came from immunoSEQ multiplex PCR; TCRdb stores just in-frame clones and leaves some out. The repertoire holds roughly 130,000 clones, with around 90% as singletons. The sequenced sample was peripheral blood, obtained on day 0 of AZD1222 vaccination. These receptor sequences come from an adult in good health. Each CDR3 is given with its conserved first and last residue. The D gene is left open where the match is weak. Some rows mark clone size as missing; the rest say once, few, many or name a class of expanded clone.

V	D	size	J	CDR3	DNA
TRBV7-2	TRBD1	-	TRBJ1-5	CASSPDRGPNQPQHF	TGTGCCAGCAGCCCAGACAGGGGTCCCAATCAGCCCCAGCATTTT
TRBV6-5	-	-	TRBJ2-2	CASSSLSGVQTGELFF	TGTGCCAGCAGTTCCCTATCGGGAGTCCAAACCGGGGAGCTGTTTTTT
TRBV5-8	TRBD1	-	TRBJ2-5	CASSRDRRSETQYF	TGTGCCAGCAGCAGGGACAGGAGGTCGGAGACCCAGTACTTC
TRBV6-6	TRBD1	-	TRBJ2-2	CASSYSRTGTGELFF	TGTGCCAGCAGTTACTCCCGGACAGGTACCGGGGAGCTGTTTTTT
TRBV4-1	-	-	TRBJ2-1	CASSQVGVYEQFF	TGCGCCAGCAGCCAAGTCGGGGTATATGAGCAGTTCTTC
TRBV11-3	TRBD2	-	TRBJ2-7	CASSSGLAGLGREQYF	TGTGCCAGCAGCTCGGGACTAGCGGGACTGGGGCGCGAGCAGTACTTC
TRBV2	-	few	TRBJ2-7	CASSEHVTAYEQYF	TGTGCCAGCAGTGAACATGTGACAGCCTACGAGCAGTACTTC
TRBV28	TRBD2	-	TRBJ2-1	CASSAHGIAGDNEQFF	TGTGCCAGCAGTGCACACGGGATAGCGGGAGACAATGAGCAGTTCTTC
TRBV3-1/TRBV3-2	TRBD1	-	TRBJ2-3	CASSPGQGGTDTQYF	TGTGCCAGCAGCCCAGGACAGGGCGGCACAGATACGCAGTATTTT
TRBV15	-	-	TRBJ2-7	CATSRPVGRGYEQYF	TGTGCCACCAGCAGACCGGTCGGACGGGGATACGAGCAGTACTTC
TRBV19	TRBD1	-	TRBJ1-1	CASSTATGTGANTEAFF	TGTGCCAGTAGTACCGCGACCGGGACAGGGGCTAACACTGAAGCTTTCTTT
TRBV7-2	TRBD2	-	TRBJ2-2	CASSIREAGDPGELFF	TGTGCCAGCAGCATTAGGGAAGCGGGAGACCCCGGGGAGCTGTTTTTT
TRBV7-8	TRBD2	-	TRBJ2-5	CASSLRLAGETQYF	TGTGCCAGCAGCTTAAGGCTAGCGGGAGAGACCCAGTACTTC
TRBV6-6	TRBD1	-	TRBJ1-5	CASEGQGGFNQPQHF	TGTGCCAGCGAGGGACAGGGGGGTTTCAATCAGCCCCAGCATTTT
TRBV7-6	TRBD2	-	TRBJ2-5	CASSLASGRAQETQYF	TGTGCCAGCAGCTTAGCGAGCGGGAGGGCCCAAGAGACCCAGTACTTC
TRBV9	TRBD2	-	TRBJ2-5	CASSGGLYQETQYF	TGTGCCAGCAGCGGGGGACTATACCAAGAGACCCAGTACTTC
TRBV19	-	-	TRBJ1-5	CASRGTDRGGGNQPQHF	TGTGCCAGTAGGGGGACGGACCGTGGTGGGGGCAATCAGCCCCAGCATTTT
TRBV30	TRBD1	-	TRBJ1-5	CAWSRTGDQPQHF	TGTGCCTGGAGTCGTACAGGGGATCAGCCCCAGCATTTT
TRBV6-2/TRBV6-3	-	-	TRBJ2-5	CASSSRPGGVGETQYF	TGTGCCAGCAGTAGCCGGCCTGGGGGAGTGGGGGAGACCCAGTACTTC
TRBV2	-	-	TRBJ1-2	CASSDVGGGYGYTF	TGTGCCAGCAGTGACGTCGGGGGAGGATATGGCTACACCTTC
TRBV7-9	TRBD1	-	TRBJ1-1	CASSPGTGFMNTEAFF	TGTGCCAGCAGCCCCGGGACAGGGTTTATGAACACTGAAGCTTTCTTT
TRBV7-2	-	-	TRBJ1-4	CASSLVGAATNEKLFF	TGTGCCAGCAGCTTAGTAGGGGCTGCAACTAATGAAAAACTGTTTTTT
TRBV12-2	-	-	TRBJ2-4	CASRLAEAGGGQAKNIQYF	TGTGCAAGTCGCTTAGCGGAGGCCGGCGGCGGACAGGCCAAAAACATTCAGTACTTC